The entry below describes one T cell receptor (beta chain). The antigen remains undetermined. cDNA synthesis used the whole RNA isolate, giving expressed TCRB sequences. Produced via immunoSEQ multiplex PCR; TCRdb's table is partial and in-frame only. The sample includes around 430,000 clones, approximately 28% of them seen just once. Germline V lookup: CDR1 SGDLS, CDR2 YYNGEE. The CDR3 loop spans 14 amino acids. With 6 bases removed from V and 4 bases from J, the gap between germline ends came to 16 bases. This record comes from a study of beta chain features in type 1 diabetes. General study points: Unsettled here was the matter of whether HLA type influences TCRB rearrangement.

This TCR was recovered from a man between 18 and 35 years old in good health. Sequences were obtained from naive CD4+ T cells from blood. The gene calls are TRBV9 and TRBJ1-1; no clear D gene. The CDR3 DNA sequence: TGTGCCAGCACTCCCATCGGGGTGGGCACTGAAGCTTTCTTT. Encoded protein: CASTPIGVGTEAFF.